This TCR beta chain was identified during a study of molecular identifiers for immune sequencing clone quantification. Across the study: Replicate runs used RNA from roughly 21,000 or 96,000 naive CD8 cells, which was split five ways into aliquots, and four of those aliquots were then sequenced.

This clonotype was detected ten times or more. Its antigen is not identified. In TCRdb, the PCR reads were re-called with MiXCR into one record per CDR3 protein. The table has approximately 320,000 distinct CDR3 sequences, 24% seen once. There are 15 residues in the CDR3. The V and J ends lost 1 base and 1 base, in that order; junction bases with no gene match: 2. Libraries of naive CD8 T cells were made from about 19,000 to 1,100,000 sorted cells. They used 10%, 30% or 50% RNA. Naive CD8 T cells underwent sorting with the CD8+CD4-CCR7+CD45RA+ definition. Study-wide findings and caveats: Clonotypes topping 20 RNA copies carried over 97% of effector molecules but under 1% of naive ones.

The J gene is TRBJ2-7, the V gene TRBV12-3 or TRBV12-4; TRBD1 agrees at 9 bases. The clonotype comes from a human donor in good health. Some libraries in this study had Jurkat cell RNA spiked in. Sequencing was done on a sample of naive CD8+ T cells from blood, with Jurkat cell RNA spiked in. Subset described: FACS-sorted CD8+CD4-CCR7+CD45RA+ naive T cells. This chain's CDR3 is CASSLEGTGSYEQYF. The CDR3 DNA reads as TGTGCCAGCAGTTTAGAGGGGACAGGGTCCTACGAGCAGTACTTC.